This T cell receptor (beta chain) comes out of a study of blood T cell repertoires in COVID-19. Germline CDR1 and CDR2: LGHDT and YNNKEL (reference sequence). V gave up 5 bases and J gave up 1 base; unmatched junction bases: 9. CDR3 size: 17 residues. The data were produced by immunoSEQ multiplex PCR, yet TCRdb's version contains in-frame clones alone and is incomplete. The sample lists 90,000 to 120,000 clones, over 80% occurring once. The TCR originated in a woman in her 70s with acute or convalescent COVID-19. The sample comprised peripheral blood. The genes are TRBV3-1 (or the pseudogene TRBV3-2) and TRBJ1-2; TRBD1 aligns across 11 bases. The CDR3 coding sequence is TGTGCCAGCAGCGCTGGACAGGGGGCGGCTTTTAACTATGGCTACACCTTC. Translating it yields CASSAGQGAAFNYGYTF.